Described below is a single TCR beta chain sequence and its context. Under the authors' procedure: Nucleated cell counts were estimated from reference gene primer amplification. Only in-frame clones appear in the TCRdb table, and some are missing; sequencing was by immunoSEQ multiplex PCR. The DNA was the basis for D and trimming; V, J and clone size are from that table. The repertoire consists of around 120,000 clones, with 88% occurring once and the leading ten covering less than 8%. The record originates from a study of blood T cell repertoires in COVID-19. Study overall: There were acute and convalescent COVID-19 samples, and they came from the United States, Italy and Spain. Sample material is recorded as cDNA or gDNA derived from T cells, B-cell-depleted T cells, or PBMCs.

The source of this sequence is a man in his fifties or sixties with acute or convalescent COVID-19. Sequencing was performed on peripheral blood.

In DNA, the CDR3 is TGTGCCTGGAGCTCGCGGGACGAGCAGTACTTC. This encodes CAWSSRDEQYF. The rearrangement joins TRBV30 to TRBJ2-7; a possible D gene is TRBD2 (5 bases). Trimming removed 3 bases at V and 5 bases at J, with 8 bases between. This CDR3 contains 11 residues. Germline CDR1 and CDR2: GTSNPN and SVGIG (reference sequence).